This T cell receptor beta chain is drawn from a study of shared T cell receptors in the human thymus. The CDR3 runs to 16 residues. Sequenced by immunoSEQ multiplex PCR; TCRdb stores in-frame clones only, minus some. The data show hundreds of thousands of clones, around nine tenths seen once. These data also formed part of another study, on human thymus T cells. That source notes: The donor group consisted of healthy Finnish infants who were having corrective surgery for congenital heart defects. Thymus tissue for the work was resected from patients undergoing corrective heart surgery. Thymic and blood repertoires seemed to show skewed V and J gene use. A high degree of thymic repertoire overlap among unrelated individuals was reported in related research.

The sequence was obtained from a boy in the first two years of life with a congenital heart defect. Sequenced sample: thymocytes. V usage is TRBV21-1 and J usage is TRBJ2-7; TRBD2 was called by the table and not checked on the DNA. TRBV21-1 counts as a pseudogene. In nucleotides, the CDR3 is TGTGCCAGCAGCAAAGAGGGGCGGGAGGACCCCTACGAGCAGTACTTC. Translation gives CASSKEGREDPYEQYF.